This record covers a single TCR beta chain. Antigen specificity is unknown. The PCR was carried out with 60 Vbeta primers and 13 Jbeta primers. Method: immunoSEQ multiplex PCR; TCRdb's copy keeps in-frame clones and lacks some. The sample lists 140,000 to 150,000 clones, about 73% occurring once. The germline gives CDR1 SEHNR, CDR2 FQNEAQ (reference sequence). The CDR3 consists of 16 residues. Trimming took off 0 bases at V and 5 bases at J, with 16 bases between the two ends. This record comes from a study of cytomegalovirus exposure and HLA in healthy donors. Donors were ostensibly healthy at sampling, although undocumented immune exposures were probable. Study-level findings and limits: In vitro checks showed that a few CMV-associated chains really do target CMV antigens.

The specimen was PBMCs. The rearrangement uses TRBV7-9 and TRBJ1-2; D is unclear. This clonotype was sampled from a woman aged 60 to 75 in good health and CMV-seropositive. CDR3 coding DNA: TGTGCCAGCAGCTTAGCGCTCACGGATCCGACTTATGGCTACACCTTC. This translates into CASSLALTDPTYGYTF.